Listed below are T cell receptor beta chains from one sample, sequenced in a study of blood T cell repertoires in COVID-19. Assay used: immunoSEQ multiplex PCR; TCRdb lists only in-frame clones, some missing. The table lists 280,000 or so clones, roughly 89% of them singletons. Sequences were obtained from PBMCs or T cells enriched from blood (not recorded which). All receptors derive from a woman aged 35 to 49 who had recovered from COVID-19. Both conserved end residues are part of each CDR3. The D gene is left open where the match is weak. The size field is filled for only some rows; it gives once, few, many or a size class.

NA,TRBJ1-5,NA,TRBV28,TGTGCCATCTCCGACAATTATAGCAATCAGCCCCAGCATTTT,CAISDNYSNQPQHF
TRBD1,TRBJ2-1,few,TRBV24-1,TGTGCCAGCTCACAGGGGGGCCCTACTAATGAGCAGTTCTTC,CASSQGGPTNEQFF
NA,TRBJ1-6,NA,TRBV2,TGTGCCAGCAGTAAGGGGGAGGGTAATTCACCCCTCCACTTT,CASSKGEGNSPLHF
TRBD1,TRBJ1-5,NA,TRBV15,TGTGCCACCAGCAGGACAGGGCTTAATCAGCCCCAGCATTTT,CATSRTGLNQPQHF
TRBD2,TRBJ2-3,NA,TRBV29-1,TGCAGCGTTGACGGTCCCCTAGCGGGAGGCACAGATACGCAGTATTTT,CSVDGPLAGGTDTQYF
NA,TRBJ1-6,NA,TRBV19,TGTGCCAGTAGTATTGAACCCCGAGCAGGGCAATCCCTCCACTTT,CASSIEPRAGQSLHF
TRBD1,TRBJ2-3,NA,TRBV6-2/TRBV6-3,TGTGCCAGCAGTTGGGGGACAGGGAGAGACACAGATACGCAGTATTTT,CASSWGTGRDTDTQYF
TRBD2,TRBJ2-1,NA,TRBV5-5,TGTGCCAGCAGCTTGGCCGTACTAGCGGATTACAATGAGCAGTTCTTC,CASSLAVLADYNEQFF
NA,TRBJ2-1,NA,TRBV7-9,TGTGCCAGCACGCTAGTCGGGAAGCAGTTCTTC,CASTLVGKQFF
TRBD2,TRBJ2-7,NA,TRBV27,TGTGCCAGCAGTCCGCGGACTAGCGGGAGTTATACCCTACGCGAGCAGTACTTC,CASSPRTSGSYTLREQYF
NA,TRBJ2-2,NA,TRBV2,TGTGCCAGCAGTGACTTGCGGAACACCGGGGAGCTGTTTTTT,CASSDLRNTGELFF
NA,TRBJ2-5,NA,TRBV5-6,TGTGCCAGCAGCTTTTCAGGGGCCGAGACCCAGTACTTC,CASSFSGAETQYF
NA,TRBJ2-5,few,TRBV27,TGTGCCAGCAGTCCCATGTTGTACAACCAAGAGACCCAGTACTTC,CASSPMLYNQETQYF
NA,TRBJ2-1,NA,TRBV7-3,TGTGCCAGCAGACGGGACTCCTCCTACAATGAGCAGTTCTTC,CASRRDSSYNEQFF
TRBD1,TRBJ1-6,NA,TRBV28,TGTGCCAGCAGTTTATGGGGACAGGGTTCACCCCTCCACTTT,CASSLWGQGSPLHF
TRBD2,TRBJ2-7,NA,TRBV7-2,TGTGCCAGCAGCTCAGCTAGCGGGAGGTACGAGCAGTACTTC,CASSSASGRYEQYF
TRBD1,TRBJ2-2,few,TRBV5-1,TGCGCCAGCAACCGACAGGGTGGTGACACCGGGGAGCTGTTTTTT,CASNRQGGDTGELFF
TRBD2,TRBJ2-2,NA,TRBV5-1,TGCGCCAGCAGCCTGGGGGGGACTAGCGGGACCAAAACCGGGGAGCTGTTTTTT,CASSLGGTSGTKTGELFF
NA,TRBJ2-7,NA,TRBV28,TGTGCCAGCAGTTTACAGGGGAGCCAGAAGGAGCAGTACTTC,CASSLQGSQKEQYF
NA,TRBJ1-2,NA,TRBV7-9,TGTGCCAGCTCCCAGGGGAACTATGGCTACACCTTC,CASSQGNYGYTF
NA,TRBJ2-3,NA,TRBV10-1,TGCGCCAGCAGTGAGTCGGGGCACCCTAGCACAGATACGCAGTATTTT,CASSESGHPSTDTQYF
TRBD1,TRBJ2-1,NA,TRBV28,TGTGCCAGCACCCAGGGGACAGGGGGCTTTGAGCAGTTCTTC,CASTQGTGGFEQFF
TRBD1,TRBJ1-5,NA,TRBV5-8,TGTGCCAGCAGCCCTGGGACAGGTATTTCTCAGCCCCAGCATTTT,CASSPGTGISQPQHF
NA,TRBJ2-3,NA,TRBV25-1,TGTGCCACCTCCGGGACATTTCACACAGATACGCAGTATTTT,CATSGTFHTDTQYF